These 29 T cell receptor beta chains were sequenced from one sample in a study of identical twins. From the 5' RACE reads, TCRdb called clonotypes with MiXCR, one entry per CDR3 protein. Of approximately 680,000 distinct CDR3 sequences listed, roughly 7.1% are singletons. The sample was also linked to a second study, of yellow fever vaccine responses in identical twins.

The sample was PBMCs. The receptor source for this set is a woman in her late teens or twenties in good health.

This clonotype came up a few times. The rearrangement uses TRBV14 and TRBJ2-7, with 10 bases lining up with TRBD1. This CDR3 comprises 13 residues. The ends lost 6 bases at V and 3 bases at J; junction bases unmatched: 2. Germline-derived CDR1 and CDR2 are SGHDN and FVKESK. In DNA, the CDR3 is TGTGCCAGCAGGGGGACAGGGGACTACGAGCAGTACTTC. It yields the protein CASRGTGDYEQYF.

This clonotype was seen a few times. DNA for the CDR3: TGTGCCAGCCTGACCACAGGAGGGAATTCACCCCTCCACTTT. Translation: CASLTTGGNSPLHF. The chain couples TRBV6-1 to TRBJ1-6, with D perhaps matching TRBD1 (5 bases). The CDR3 runs to 14 residues. Germline assignment: CDR1 MNHNS and CDR2 SASEGT. Trimming left V 8 bases short and J 7 bases short, with 15 bases between.

This clonotype has only a few counts. V and J are TRBV6-5 and TRBJ2-5; 10 bases map to TRBD2. The V gene end was trimmed by 4 bases and the J gene end by 5 bases; junction bases not matched to a gene: 19. CDR3 length equals 19 residues. CDR1 and CDR2 from the germline V gene are MNHEY and SVGAGI. The CDR3 loop reads CASSSLAGQRGPTGETQYF. The CDR3 nucleotides read TGTGCCAGCAGTTCACTAGCGGGACAACGTGGGCCCACGGGGGAGACCCAGTACTTC.

This sequence joins TRBV7-6 and TRBJ1-1; D remains unclear. Looked up from germline, CDR1 is SGHVS and CDR2 is FNYEAQ. Trimming shortened V by 5 bases and J by 1 base, and 11 bases separated the two germline ends. CDR3 size: 14 residues. CDR3 in amino acids: CASSPAQENTEAFF. CDR3 DNA sequence: TGTGCCAGCAGCCCGGCGCAAGAGAACACTGAAGCTTTCTTT.

This clonotype appeared a few times. J is TRBJ2-1 and V is TRBV20-1; D remains ambiguous. Per germline, CDR1 DFQATT and CDR2 SNEGSKA (reference sequence). This CDR3 has 12 amino acids. V was clipped by 3 bases and J by 6 bases, with 9 bases between them. CDR3 amino acids: CSASGGVNEQFF. The CDR3, as DNA: TGCAGTGCTAGTGGTGGGGTCAATGAGCAGTTCTTC.

The V gene is TRBV5-1, the J gene TRBJ1-4, with TRBD1 as a possible D gene (5 bases). The CDR3 has 15 residues. The germline CDR1 and CDR2 sequences are SGHRS and YFSETQ. V was trimmed by 1 base and J by 3 bases, leaving 10 bases between them. The CDR3 region has the DNA TGCGCCAGCAGCTTGCGTGGGGCGGCTAATGAAAAACTGTTTTTT. As protein: CASSLRGAANEKLFF.

In this sample, this clonotype turned up a few times. The rearrangement uses TRBV18 and TRBJ1-1, with 8 bases that match TRBD1. The CDR3 sequence is 14 residues long. Germline V lookup: CDR1 KGHSH, CDR2 LQKENI. J was trimmed by 2 bases and V by 5 bases; bases with no gene match: 4. CDR3 sequence (DNA): TGTGCCAGCTCATCGACAGGGGATAACACTGAAGCTTTCTTT. Translation gives CASSSTGDNTEAFF.

The chain joins TRBV6-1 to TRBJ1-5; D is ambiguous. V shed 8 bases and J shed 1 base, with 9 bases lying between them. The germline V gene has CDR1 MNHNS and CDR2 SASEGT. The CDR3 runs 13 residues. The CDR3 here is CASGRVSNQPQHF. The CDR3 DNA reads as TGTGCCAGCGGGCGGGTCAGCAATCAGCCCCAGCATTTT.

The chain couples TRBV29-1 to TRBJ2-3, with a weak D call TRBD1 (5 bases). This CDR3 region has 12 residues. Trimming removed 7 bases from V and 3 bases from J, with 11 bases in between. Looked up from germline, CDR1 is SQVTM and CDR2 is ANQGSEA. The CDR3 loop is CSAASGTDTQYF. CDR3 nucleotide sequence: TGCAGCGCCGCATCAGGGACAGATACGCAGTATTTT.

This clonotype showed up just a few times. The V gene is TRBV11-2, the J gene TRBJ2-5; 7 bases are shared with TRBD1. After removal of 2 bases from V and 0 bases from J, the junction contained 3 bases not matched to a gene. The CDR3 has 15 residues. Germline CDR1 and CDR2: SGHAT and FQNNGV. DNA of the CDR3: TGTGCCAGCAGCTTACTCGACAGGGACCAAGAGACCCAGTACTTC. Protein sequence: CASSLLDRDQETQYF. Full variable domain (missing parts from reference TRBV11-2 and TRBJ2-5): EAGVAQSPRYKIIEKRQSVAFWCNPISGHATLYWYQQILGQGPKLLIQFQNNGVVDDSQLPKDRFSAERLKGVDSTLKIQPAKLEDSAVYLCASSLLDRDQETQYFGPGTRLLVL.

This clonotype was recorded a few times. The V call is TRBV4-1, the J call TRBJ1-2; D is uncertain. V was trimmed by 0 bases and J by 5 bases, leaving 10 bases between them. Germline CDR1 MGHRA, CDR2 YSYEKL. This CDR3 contains 14 residues. CDR3 in amino acids: CASSQDPGGYGYTF. The CDR3 DNA reads TGCGCCAGCAGCCAAGATCCCGGTGGGTATGGCTACACCTTC.

Ten or more counts support this clonotype. This sequence joins TRBV12-3 or TRBV12-4 and TRBJ1-6, with TRBD1 as a possible D gene (5 bases). Between the trimmed V and J ends, which lost 4 bases and 4 bases, there was a span of 11 bases. The CDR3 length is 15 residues. This CDR3 reads CASSSRQTYNSPLHF. In DNA form, the CDR3 reads TGTGCCAGCAGTTCCCGACAGACTTATAATTCACCCCTCCACTTT.

The CDR3 DNA reads TGTGCCAGCAGTGAATCTAGCGGGTCCGCCAAAAACATTCAGTACTTC. It encodes CASSESSGSAKNIQYF. The gene calls are TRBV2 and TRBJ2-4; 8 bases line up with TRBD2. Germline V gene data show CDR1 as SNHLY and CDR2 as FYNNEI. V trimming: 2 bases; J trimming: 1 base; junction bases outside the gene matches: 4. CDR3 length: 16 amino acids. Full variable domain (remainder filled in from reference TRBV2 and TRBJ2-4): EPEVTQTPSHQVTQMGQEVILRCVPISNHLYFYWYRQILGQKVEFLVSFYNNEISEKSEIFDDQFSVERPDGSNFTLKIRSTKLEDSAMYFCASSESSGSAKNIQYFGAGTRLSVL.

This clonotype was detected only a few times. J is TRBJ2-3 and V is TRBV12-3 or TRBV12-4, with 10 bases fitting TRBD2. The CDR3 extends over 16 amino acids. V trimming: 4 bases; J trimming: 5 bases; junction bases outside the gene matches: 9. DNA for the CDR3: TGTGCCAGCAGTTACCGGACTAGCGGCTTACAAGATACGCAGTATTTT. This translates into CASSYRTSGLQDTQYF.

This clonotype was seen a few times. This chain joins TRBV14 and TRBJ2-7, with 11 bases lining up with TRBD1. The CDR3 spans 13 residues. Germline V gene data show CDR1 as SGHDN and CDR2 as FVKESK. The V segment lost 5 bases and the J segment 7 bases; nucleotides outside the gene matches: 4. CDR3 protein: CASSRTGGREQYF. In DNA form, the CDR3 reads TGTGCCAGCAGCAGGACAGGGGGCAGGGAGCAGTACTTC. Combining the CDR3 with reference TRBV14 and TRBJ2-7 gives the whole variable domain EAGVTQFPSHSVIEKGQTVTLRCDPISGHDNLYWYRRVMGKEIKFLLHFVKESKQDESGMPNNRFLAERTGGTYSTLKVQPAELEDSGVYFCASSRTGGREQYFGPGTRLTVT.

The chain couples TRBV27 to TRBJ2-2; TRBD2 matches 12 bases. Germline V CDR1 and CDR2: MNHEY, SMNVEV (reference sequence). The CDR3 consists of 18 residues. V lost 7 bases to trimming and J lost 6 bases; unmatched junction nucleotides: 15. CDR3: CASTGFGLAGGLAGELFF. The CDR3 nucleotides read TGTGCCAGCACGGGTTTTGGTCTAGCGGGGGGGCTCGCCGGGGAGCTGTTTTTT.

The V and J genes are TRBV6-5 and TRBJ1-1; D is uncertain. This CDR3 is 11 amino acids long. The germline V gene encodes CDR1 MNHEY and CDR2 SVGAGI. V dropped 5 bases and J dropped 6 bases, with 7 bases sitting between them. This CDR3 reads CASSGPAEAFF. In DNA, the CDR3 is TGTGCCAGCAGTGGCCCCGCTGAAGCTTTCTTT.

This chain uses TRBV10-2 with TRBJ1-1, with TRBD1 matching 7 bases. The germline CDR1 and CDR2 sequences are WSHSY and SAAADI. The CDR3 has 13 amino acids. J was trimmed by 4 bases and V by 7 bases; bases with no gene match: 6. The CDR3 sequence: CASIGGGVTEAFF. CDR3 in DNA: TGCGCCAGCATCGGAGGGGGCGTCACTGAAGCTTTCTTT.

The V gene is TRBV6-5, the J gene TRBJ2-1; 8 nucleotides line up with TRBD1. CDR1 is MNHEY and CDR2 is SVGAGI in the germline V gene. CDR3 length equals 17 residues. J was trimmed by 0 bases and V by 0 bases; bases with no gene match: 4. The CDR3 protein is CASSYSGTGSSYNEQFF. The CDR3 DNA reads as TGTGCCAGCAGTTACTCCGGGACAGGAAGCTCCTACAATGAGCAGTTCTTC.

This clonotype was seen a few times. The genes are TRBV5-1 and TRBJ1-1; D gene unclear. The germline V gene has CDR1 SGHRS and CDR2 YFSETQ. The CDR3 extends over 13 amino acids. The V gene lost 0 bases and the J gene lost 6 bases, with 9 bases spanning the gap. The CDR3 protein is CASSLVESAEAFF. CDR3 nucleotides: TGCGCCAGCAGCTTGGTAGAGTCTGCTGAAGCTTTCTTT.

This clonotype was recorded a few times. The chain uses TRBV7-2 and TRBJ2-1; TRBD2 might be the D (5 bases). Trimming took off 5 bases at V and 10 bases at J, with 21 bases between the two ends. The CDR3 consists of 15 residues. Germline V CDR1 and CDR2: SGHTA, FQGNSA. The CDR3 DNA follows: TGTGCCAGCAGCCCCCGAGTGGGGTTTACGGGGGAGCAGTTCTTC. This translates into CASSPRVGFTGEQFF.

This chain joins TRBV3-1 and TRBJ2-7, with D tentatively TRBD1 or TRBD2 (5 bases each). Germline-derived CDR1 and CDR2 are LGHDT and YNNKEL (reference sequence). Trimming removed 4 bases at V and 0 bases at J, with 16 bases between. There are 16 residues in the CDR3. The CDR3: CASSPPGAVLSYEQYF. The CDR3 region has the DNA TGTGCCAGCAGCCCCCCCGGGGCAGTACTCTCCTACGAGCAGTACTTC.

This clonotype was detected only a few times. The V and J genes are TRBV20-1 and TRBJ2-1; TRBD2 might be the D (5 bases). Germline assignment: CDR1 DFQATT and CDR2 SNEGSKA (reference sequence). Trimming removed 1 base from V and 8 bases from J, with 6 bases in between. CDR3 size: 11 residues. In nucleotides, the CDR3 is TGCAGTGCTAGAGGGGAGTATGAGCAGTTCTTC. Residues: CSARGEYEQFF.

This chain joins TRBV18 and TRBJ1-2, with D possibly TRBD1 on 6 matching bases. V was cut by 11 bases and J by 7 bases, with 20 bases left in between. Germline-derived CDR1 and CDR2 are KGHSH and LQKENI. The CDR3 has 13 amino acids. Here the CDR3 reads CAVDTGGLGGYTF. CDR3 DNA: TGTGCCGTAGATACTGGGGGCCTCGGTGGCTACACCTTC.

The V and J genes are TRBV3-1 and TRBJ1-1; possible D gene TRBD1, 5 bases. V lost 0 bases and J 1 base, leaving 9 bases between the germline ends. CDR3 length: 15 residues. CDR1 is LGHDT and CDR2 is YNNKEL in the germline V gene (reference sequence). The CDR3 DNA is TGTGCCAGCAGCCAAGAAGAGGGGCCGAACACTGAAGCTTTCTTT. This encodes CASSQEEGPNTEAFF.

This clonotype was seen a handful of times. This rearrangement joins TRBV12-5 to TRBJ2-1; the match to TRBD1 covers 8 bases. This CDR3 comprises 13 residues. Germline V lookup: CDR1 LGHNT, CDR2 FRNRAP. The junction had 0 bases not matched to a gene; V was cut back by 3 bases and J by 5 bases. The DNA of the CDR3 is TGTGCTAGTGGTTTCAGGGGGCACAATGAGCAGTTCTTC. Amino acids: CASGFRGHNEQFF.

There are many counts of this clonotype. The chain employs TRBV14 and TRBJ1-4; no definite D call. Germline V lookup: CDR1 SGHDN, CDR2 FVKESK. The CDR3 spans 12 residues. Trimming removed 6 bases at V and 5 bases at J, with 7 bases between. CDR3 amino acids: CASSWANEKLFF. The CDR3 nucleotides are TGTGCCAGCAGTTGGGCAAATGAAAAACTGTTTTTT.

This clonotype was picked up a small number of times. This chain joins TRBV19 and TRBJ2-6, with D hard to call. The CDR3 has 15 amino acids. The ends were cut back, 4 bases at V and 2 bases at J, with 9 bases in the middle. From germline, CDR1 is LNHDA and CDR2 SQIVND (reference sequence). The DNA of the CDR3 is TGTGCCAGTAGTACACCTAAGGCTGGGGCCAACGTCCTGACTTTC. It translates to CASSTPKAGANVLTF.

This chain connects TRBV4-1 to TRBJ2-1, with TRBD2 matching over 8 bases. Germline V gene sequence: CDR1 MGHRA, CDR2 YSYEKL. The CDR3 is made up of 16 amino acids. With 1 base clipped from V and 8 bases from J, the junction kept 10 bases outside the gene matches. The CDR3 here is CASSQGGLAGVDEQFF. The CDR3, as DNA: TGCGCCAGCAGCCAAGGAGGCCTAGCGGGTGTAGATGAGCAGTTCTTC.